This T cell receptor (beta chain) appears in the sequencing data of a study of radiotherapy plus CTLA-4 blockade in lung cancer. The ends lost 0 bases at V and 0 bases at J; junction bases unmatched: 2. This CDR3 has 17 residues. The germline gives CDR1 MNHEY, CDR2 SMNVEV (reference sequence). Study observations and caveats: Among reported predictors of response, early blood T cell clone dynamics with interferon-beta performed best. Radiotherapy plus ipilimumab was followed by expansion in blood of tumor-derived TCR clones.

Assay used: immunoSEQ multiplex PCR; TCRdb lists only in-frame clones, some missing. This sample has around 85,000 clones, with approximately 83% found just once. Treatment of patients with chemo-refractory metastatic non-small-cell lung cancer consisted of focal radiation plus CTLA-4 blockade with ipilimumab. Concerning this clone itself: Its antigen is not identified.

The TCR comes from a human donor with non-small cell lung cancer who had a partial response to radiotherapy plus ipilimumab. Sequenced here: peripheral blood, sampled from a patient treated with radiotherapy plus ipilimumab. The chain joins TRBV27 to TRBJ2-6; 7 bases map to TRBD2. CDR3 loop: CASSLSSGDSGANVLTF. Written as DNA, the CDR3 is TGTGCCAGCAGTTTATCGAGCGGGGACTCTGGGGCCAACGTCCTGACTTTC.